The 24 T cell receptor beta chains below were found in one sample sequenced in a study of T-cell reconstitution after alpha-beta-depleted transplantation in children. The TCRbeta library incorporated unique molecular identifiers. TCRdb re-analysed the PCR reads in MiXCR, keeping a single row per CDR3 protein. Of about 1,000,000 distinct CDR3 sequences in the sample, about 29% were seen once. The input for sequencing was PBMCs, mostly from graft donor cells, taken 360 days after TCRalphabeta/CD19-depleted stem cell transplant. These receptors were obtained from a boy under two years old who had a stem cell transplant for SCID, so the T cells may come from the graft donor.

This clonotype has only one observation. This rearrangement joins TRBV12-3 or TRBV12-4 to TRBJ1-2; the match to TRBD1 covers 8 bases. This CDR3 comprises 16 residues. The trim removed 3 bases at V and 8 bases at J, leaving 14 bases unmatched. CDR3 in DNA: TGTGCCAGCAGTTTGAACCCTTTGGACAGGGCCGAGGGCTACACCTTC. Translating gives CASSLNPLDRAEGYTF.

As concerns this clonotype: Germline is not matched at one junction end, which may reflect a read error. J is TRBJ2-3 and V is TRBV12-3 or TRBV12-4; 7 nucleotides match TRBD1. The CDR3 is made up of 17 amino acids. This CDR3 reads CASSLRGPHGRTNTQYF. The CDR3 region has the DNA TGTGCCAGCAGTTTAAGGGGGCCCCATGGCCGCACAAATACGCAGTATTTT.

The chain employs TRBV10-3 and TRBJ2-3; 8 bases align to TRBD1. The CDR3 contains 15 residues. V lost 4 bases and J lost 0; bases outside the gene matches: 3. CDR1 and CDR2 from the germline V gene are ENHRY and SYGVKD. As DNA, the CDR3 is TGTGCCATCAGTGTGGACAGGGTGAGCACAGATACGCAGTATTTT. The encoded protein is CAISVDRVSTDTQYF.

This rearrangement joins TRBV12-3 or TRBV12-4 to TRBJ1-5; D gene ambiguous. The CDR3 is 12 residues long. Trimming cost V 2 bases and J 4 bases, with 3 bases left between them. The DNA for the CDR3 is TGTGCCAGCAGTTTACAGAATCAGCCCCAGCATTTT. Translation: CASSLQNQPQHF.

This clonotype was seen a few times. This sequence joins TRBV20-1 and TRBJ1-6; 8 bases agree with TRBD1. The junction had 3 bases not matched to a gene; V was cut back by 4 bases and J by 7 bases. This CDR3 has 13 residues. Germline CDR1 reads DFQATT; CDR2 reads SNEGSKA (reference sequence). CDR3 residues: CSAIGTGNSPLHF. Written as DNA, the CDR3 is TGCAGTGCTATAGGGACAGGAAATTCACCCCTCCACTTT.

V gene TRBV11-2 combines with J gene TRBJ2-5; 9 bases are a match to TRBD1. This CDR3 is built from 16 residues. V lost 5 bases to trimming and J lost 5 bases; unmatched junction nucleotides: 12. Per the germline V gene, CDR1 is SGHAT and CDR2 is FQNNGV. For the CDR3, the DNA is TGTGCCAGCAGCCATATTCCCGGGACAGGGTCCGAGACCCAGTACTTC. Translating it yields CASSHIPGTGSETQYF. Using reference TRBV11-2 and TRBJ2-5 for the parts outside the CDR3, the full variable domain is EAGVAQSPRYKIIEKRQSVAFWCNPISGHATLYWYQQILGQGPKLLIQFQNNGVVDDSQLPKDRFSAERLKGVDSTLKIQPAKLEDSAVYLCASSHIPGTGSETQYFGPGTRLLVL.

The J gene is TRBJ2-2, the V gene TRBV3-1, with 8 bases lining up with TRBD1. The CDR3 loop spans 19 amino acids. The trim removed 0 bases at V and 3 bases at J, leaving 12 bases unmatched. Germline V lookup: CDR1 LGHDT, CDR2 YNNKEL (reference sequence). CDR3: CASSQETAGTGGDTGELFF. The DNA for the CDR3 is TGTGCCAGCAGCCAAGAAACCGCCGGGACAGGAGGGGACACCGGGGAGCTGTTTTTT.

This chain links TRBV5-1 with TRBJ2-4, with D possibly being TRBD1 (5 bases). V shed 0 bases and J shed 0 bases, with 7 bases lying between them. The length of the CDR3 is 15 residues. Germline V gives CDR1 SGHRS, CDR2 YFSETQ. CDR3 in amino acids: CASSLEQAAKNIQYF. CDR3 in DNA: TGCGCCAGCAGCTTGGAACAGGCAGCCAAAAACATTCAGTACTTC.

This clonotype was found a few times. The chain employs TRBV7-2 and TRBJ1-3, with 7 bases lining up with TRBD1. The CDR3 totals 16 residues. V was pared by 5 bases and J by 0 bases, with 7 bases of the junction left unmatched. Germline CDR1 SGHTA, CDR2 FQGNSA. The CDR3 DNA is TGTGCCAGCAGCCCCCAGGGACAGACCTCTGGAAACACCATATATTTT. Protein sequence: CASSPQGQTSGNTIYF.

This clonotype occurred a few times. Here the CDR3 DNA reads TGTGCCAGCGGAAAGGGACAGGGAGGACAAGAGACCCAGTACTTC. Translating gives CASGKGQGGQETQYF. The chain carries TRBV12-3 or TRBV12-4 and TRBJ2-5; TRBD1 agrees at 9 bases. The trim removed 8 bases at V and 2 bases at J, leaving 9 bases unmatched. The CDR3 contains 15 residues.

This clonotype was found a few times. A junction end diverges from the germline sequence, so it may reflect a read error. The chain joins TRBV7-2 to TRBJ1-5; D may be TRBD1 (5 bases). This CDR3 is built from 15 residues. The germline gives CDR1 SGHTA, CDR2 FQGNSA. CDR3 region: CASSLVGGSNQPQHF. The CDR3 DNA sequence: TGTGCCAGCAGTTTAGTCGGGGGATCTAATCAGCCCCAGCATTTT.

The chain is built from TRBV4-3 and TRBJ2-7; a weak D match, TRBD1 (5 bases). The length of the CDR3 is 15 residues. Germline values: CDR1 LGHNA, CDR2 YSLEER. The V end was cut by 3 bases, the J end by 4 bases, with 16 bases between. This chain's CDR3 is CASSQSSGYIYEQYF. In DNA form, the CDR3 reads TGCGCCAGCAGCCAGTCGTCAGGGTATATTTACGAGCAGTACTTC.

The V gene is TRBV4-1, the J gene TRBJ2-1; D gene unclear. Looked up from germline, CDR1 is MGHRA and CDR2 is YSYEKL. Trimming removed 0 bases at V and 4 bases at J, with 7 bases between. The CDR3 spans 14 residues. CDR3 region: CASSQEIAYNEQFF. The DNA for the CDR3 is TGCGCCAGCAGCCAAGAGATTGCGTACAATGAGCAGTTCTTC.

The rearrangement links TRBV20-1 to TRBJ2-3; no firm D call. The CDR3 spans 15 residues. Germline CDR1 is DFQATT and CDR2 is SNEGSKA (reference sequence). The V gene lost 2 bases and the J gene lost 0 bases, with 12 bases spanning the gap. The CDR3 protein is CSARTVATSTDTQYF. Written as DNA, the CDR3 is TGCAGTGCTAGAACCGTGGCTACCAGCACAGATACGCAGTATTTT.

This clonotype was seen more than once but under ten times. This chain links TRBV3-1 with TRBJ2-7, with D perhaps matching TRBD1 (6 bases). The V and J ends lost 4 bases and 6 bases respectively, with 10 bases between them. There are 12 residues in the CDR3. CDR1 is LGHDT and CDR2 is YNNKEL in the germline V gene (reference sequence). CDR3 region: CASSPRTAEQYF. The CDR3 DNA reads TGTGCCAGCAGCCCCCGGACAGCCGAGCAGTACTTC.

V usage is TRBV5-1 and J usage is TRBJ2-1; unclear D gene. V was shortened by 0 bases and J by 15 bases, with 13 bases between the two germline ends. CDR1 is SGHRS and CDR2 is YFSETQ in the germline V gene. The CDR3 runs to 12 residues. The CDR3 protein is CASSLVPGDRFF. The CDR3 DNA reads TGCGCCAGCAGCTTGGTGCCCGGAGATCGGTTCTTC.

The table lists this clonotype with many counts. The genes are TRBV7-9 and TRBJ1-1; no definite D call. Trimming cost V 8 bases and J 0 bases, with 13 bases left between them. Germline values: CDR1 SEHNR, CDR2 FQNEAQ (reference sequence). The CDR3 runs to 14 residues. CDR3 protein: CASGPPDMNTEAFF. The CDR3 nucleotides read TGTGCCAGCGGACCACCGGATATGAACACTGAAGCTTTCTTT.

This chain connects TRBV27 to TRBJ2-5; D is tentatively TRBD1 or TRBD2 (5 bases each). The germline V gene has CDR1 MNHEY and CDR2 SMNVEV (reference sequence). The CDR3 sequence is 15 residues long. V dropped 8 bases and J dropped 5 bases, with 21 bases sitting between them. The CDR3 DNA sequence: TGTGCCAGCGCGAGTTTATCGGTCAGGGACGAGACCCAGTACTTC. Translated: CASASLSVRDETQYF.

The J gene is TRBJ1-5, the V gene TRBV12-3 or TRBV12-4; TRBD1 matches at 8 bases. J gave up 1 base and V 2 bases, and 4 bases lay outside the gene matches. The CDR3 is made up of 16 amino acids. CDR3 protein: CASSLFTGGSNQPQHF. In DNA form, the CDR3 reads TGTGCCAGCAGTTTATTCACAGGGGGGAGCAATCAGCCCCAGCATTTT.

The genes are TRBV3-1 and TRBJ2-5, with D possibly matching TRBD2 (7 bases). The germline V gene has CDR1 LGHDT and CDR2 YNNKEL (reference sequence). The CDR3 covers 16 residues. V lost 4 bases to trimming and J lost 1 base, with 16 bases between them. The CDR3 DNA follows: TGTGCCAGCAGCCCCCTAGGGGGGGCCATCCAAGAGACCCAGTACTTC. Protein: CASSPLGGAIQETQYF.

As regards this clonotype: It is likely a read error, because the conserved phenylalanine at the end of the CDR3 is missing. The chain has TRBV28 and TRBJ1-1; D not resolved. With 5 bases removed from V and 1 base from J, the gap between germline ends came to 23 bases. Germline V gene data show CDR1 as MDHEN and CDR2 as SYDVKM. This CDR3 has 18 residues. Written as DNA, the CDR3 is TGTGCCAGCAGTCGGGATAGACGGGGAGGTTGGGGGAACACTGAAGCTTTCTAT. Amino acid sequence: CASSRDRRGGWGNTEAFY.

The chain employs TRBV3-1 and TRBJ2-4, with a tentative D call TRBD1 (5 bases). This CDR3 contains 14 residues. Germline values: CDR1 LGHDT, CDR2 YNNKEL (reference sequence). Trimming took 2 bases from V and 10 from J, leaving 15 bases between them. This chain's CDR3 is CASSQPPTAEIQYF. The CDR3 region has the DNA TGTGCCAGCAGCCAACCCCCGACAGCAGAGATTCAGTACTTC.

The chain links TRBV2 to TRBJ1-2, with a tentative D call TRBD1 (6 bases). CDR1 is SNHLY, CDR2 FYNNEI, per germline. V shed 3 bases and J shed 4 bases, with 18 bases lying between them. The CDR3 has 16 amino acids. The CDR3 region has the DNA TGTGCCAGCAGTGATCCGGGACAAAGGGCCATCTATGGCTACACCTTC. It encodes CASSDPGQRAIYGYTF.

This clonotype has just a few counts. The chain recombines TRBV15 with TRBJ2-5; TRBD2 aligns across 12 bases. Per the germline V gene, CDR1 is LNHNV and CDR2 is YYDKDF (reference sequence). This CDR3 is built from 14 residues. V trimming: 8 bases; J trimming: 5 bases; junction bases outside the gene matches: 6. The CDR3 DNA follows: TGTGCCACCCTAGCGGGGGGGCTGGGGGAGACCCAGTACTTC. Amino acid sequence: CATLAGGLGETQYF.